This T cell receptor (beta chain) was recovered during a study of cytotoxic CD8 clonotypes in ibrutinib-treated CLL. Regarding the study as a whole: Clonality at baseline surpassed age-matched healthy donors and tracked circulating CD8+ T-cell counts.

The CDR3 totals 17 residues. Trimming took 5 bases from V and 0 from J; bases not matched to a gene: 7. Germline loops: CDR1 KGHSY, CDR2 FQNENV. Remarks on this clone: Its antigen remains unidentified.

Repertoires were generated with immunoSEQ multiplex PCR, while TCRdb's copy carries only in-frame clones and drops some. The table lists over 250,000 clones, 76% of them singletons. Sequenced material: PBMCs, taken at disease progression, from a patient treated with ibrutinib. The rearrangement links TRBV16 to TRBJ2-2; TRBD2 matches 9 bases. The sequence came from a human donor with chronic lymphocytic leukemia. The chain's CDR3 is CASSERGGRANTGELFF. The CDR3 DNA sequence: TGTGCCAGCAGCGAAAGGGGCGGGAGGGCGAACACCGGGGAGCTGTTTTTT.